This passage covers 16 T cell receptor beta chains from one sample sequenced in a study of post-analysis software for immune sequencing data. Unique molecular identifiers featured in each of the TCR beta cDNA libraries. Each CDR3 protein gets one entry after TCRdb re-called the PCR reads with MiXCR. The sample holds about 430,000 distinct CDR3 sequences, 39% seen once. General observations from the study: Comparison of patients with controls showed about 5 TRBV segments more frequent in patients, TRBV5-6, TRBV5-1 and TRBV20-1 among them.

These receptors are not linked to any known antigen. Specimen: blood. The receptors come from a girl aged 2-9 years with multiple sclerosis.

The V gene is TRBV27, the J gene TRBJ2-7, with D possibly being TRBD2 (6 bases). The length of the CDR3 is 15 residues. V was cut by 6 bases and J by 0 bases, with 15 bases left in between. CDR1 and CDR2 from the germline V gene are MNHEY and SMNVEV (reference sequence). The CDR3 DNA sequence: TGTGCCAGCAGAACATTAGGCGGGGACTCCTACGAGCAGTACTTC. Protein sequence: CASRTLGGDSYEQYF.

This clonotype was detected a few times. The rearrangement joins TRBV7-9 to TRBJ2-5; TRBD1 might be the D (6 bases). Germline CDR1 reads SEHNR; CDR2 reads FQNEAQ (reference sequence). Trimming stripped 6 bases from V and 5 bases from J, with 16 bases between. The CDR3 covers 14 residues. The CDR3 DNA is TGTGCCAGCAGGCCTCCAGGGGCTTTGGAGACCCAGTACTTC. It is translated as CASRPPGALETQYF.

The sample holds a few counts of this clonotype. The chain recombines TRBV20-1 with TRBJ1-2, with D perhaps TRBD1 (6 bases). The germline CDR1 and CDR2 sequences are DFQATT and SNEGSKA (reference sequence). Trimming took 3 bases from V and 5 from J, leaving 22 bases between them. The CDR3 sequence is 16 residues long. CDR3 sequence (DNA): TGCAGTGCTAGGTTCGCTACAGGGCGATTAGGGTATGGCTACACCTTC. It is translated as CSARFATGRLGYGYTF.

The rearrangement uses TRBV20-1 and TRBJ1-5; D remains unclear. CDR3 length: 13 residues. Trimming took off 4 bases at V and 0 bases at J, with 7 bases between the two ends. The germline CDR1 and CDR2 sequences are DFQATT and SNEGSKA (reference sequence). As DNA, the CDR3 is TGCAGTGCTATTTCTGATAGCAATCAGCCCCAGCATTTT. Translated: CSAISDSNQPQHF.

The CDR3 DNA sequence: TGCGCCAGCAGCTTTGGTTTTGAGCAGTTCTTC. Translating it yields CASSFGFEQFF. The chain couples TRBV5-1 to TRBJ2-1; unclear D gene. Germline V CDR1 and CDR2: SGHRS, YFSETQ. The CDR3 sequence is 11 residues long. V was cut by 2 bases and J by 9 bases, with 6 bases left in between.

This chain joins TRBV10-3 and TRBJ2-7; 11 bases are shared with TRBD2. CDR1 ENHRY and CDR2 SYGVKD come from the germline V gene. The CDR3 runs to 16 residues. The ends lost 4 bases at V and 1 base at J; junction bases unmatched: 6. CDR3 region: CAISAPTSGRSYEQYF. CDR3 in DNA: TGTGCCATCAGTGCCCCTACTAGCGGGAGATCCTACGAGCAGTACTTC.

This clonotype was observed a handful of times. The chain uses TRBV5-1 and TRBJ2-7, with D perhaps TRBD2 (5 bases). Germline assignment: CDR1 SGHRS and CDR2 YFSETQ. The CDR3 covers 15 residues. V shed 7 bases and J shed 6 bases, with 23 bases lying between them. The DNA for the CDR3 is TGCGCCAGCGGTCCGGGATATCCTAACAAGGGCGAGCAGTACTTC. Amino acids: CASGPGYPNKGEQYF. Complete variable domain (other parts from reference TRBV5-1 and TRBJ2-7): KAGVTQTPRYLIKTRGQQVTLSCSPISGHRSVSWYQQTPGQGLQFLFEYFSETQRNKGNFPGRFSGRQFSNSRSEMNVSTLELGDSALYLCASGPGYPNKGEQYFGPGTRLTVT.

The chain couples TRBV5-5 to TRBJ1-1; 9 positions match TRBD1. V was pared by 0 bases and J by 5 bases, with 11 bases of the junction left unmatched. The CDR3 spans 17 residues. In germline, CDR1 is SGHKS, CDR2 YYEKEE (reference sequence). CDR3 amino acids: CASSLVLADRGRTEAFF. CDR3 nucleotide sequence: TGTGCCAGCAGCTTGGTTTTAGCGGACAGGGGTAGAACTGAAGCTTTCTTT.

This clonotype was detected once. The chain couples TRBV2 to TRBJ1-5; D remains ambiguous. The V gene lost 10 bases and the J gene lost 3 bases, with 10 bases spanning the gap. This CDR3 is 12 amino acids long. The germline V gene has CDR1 SNHLY and CDR2 FYNNEI. The CDR3 is CATHGYNQPQHF. As DNA, the CDR3 is TGTGCCACCCATGGGTACAATCAGCCCCAGCATTTT.

The chain is built from TRBV29-1 and TRBJ2-5, with 10 bases lining up with TRBD2. V shed 6 bases and J 11 bases; nucleotides not matched to a gene: 12. The length of the CDR3 is 13 residues. Germline-derived CDR1 and CDR2 are SQVTM and ANQGSEA. This chain's CDR3 is CSVPGLANNEQYF. Here the CDR3 DNA reads TGCAGCGTCCCGGGACTAGCGAATAATGAGCAGTACTTC.

This clonotype appeared once. One end of the junction does not line up with germline, which may come from a read error. The gene calls are TRBV27 and TRBJ2-7, with 8 positions matching TRBD1. CDR1 and CDR2 from the germline V gene are MNHEY and SMNVEV (reference sequence). This CDR3 contains 14 residues. CDR3 in amino acids: CVSSPGTGLGEQYF. CDR3 coding DNA: TGTGTCAGCAGCCCCGGGACAGGCCTAGGCGAGCAGTACTTC.

There are a few counts of this clonotype. The chain links TRBV5-1 to TRBJ1-5; no firm D call. The CDR3 loop spans 13 amino acids. V lost 0 bases and J lost 6, with 7 bases in between. Per the germline V gene, CDR1 is SGHRS and CDR2 is YFSETQ. DNA for the CDR3: TGCGCCAGCAGCTTGGAAGGGCCTCAGCCCCAGCATTTT. Its translation is CASSLEGPQPQHF.

V is TRBV29-1 and J is TRBJ2-1, with D unclear. Germline-derived CDR1 and CDR2 are SQVTM and ANQGSEA. V lost 5 bases and J lost 9, with 11 bases in between. The CDR3 has 11 residues. As DNA, the CDR3 is TGCAGCGTTACTAACTCACCTGAGCAGTTCTTC. Encoded protein: CSVTNSPEQFF.

This clonotype appeared a few times. The chain is built from TRBV7-3 and TRBJ1-1; no clear D. The CDR3 spans 13 residues. V was trimmed by 2 bases and J by 3 bases, leaving 7 bases between them. CDR1 and CDR2 from the germline V gene are SGHTA and FQGTGA. This CDR3 reads CASSLFGDTEAFF. In DNA, the CDR3 is TGTGCCAGCAGCTTATTTGGGGACACTGAAGCTTTCTTT.

This chain uses TRBV20-1 with TRBJ2-1; the match to TRBD2 covers 13 bases. The CDR3 sequence is 17 residues long. The V gene's germline CDR1 is DFQATT and CDR2 SNEGSKA (reference sequence). V lost 5 bases, J lost 0 bases, and 7 bases stayed unmatched. CDR3 DNA: TGCAGTGCTGCCGGGACTAGCGGGATCCCCTCCTACAATGAGCAGTTCTTC. It yields the protein CSAAGTSGIPSYNEQFF.

The rearrangement joins TRBV4-3 to TRBJ1-2; maybe TRBD1 (5 bases). This CDR3 spans 16 amino acids. The V end lost 3 bases, the J end lost 4 bases, and 18 bases lay between the germline ends. Per germline, CDR1 LGHNA and CDR2 YSLEER. Here the CDR3 reads CASSQEAHTGRYGYTF. The CDR3 DNA follows: TGCGCCAGCAGCCAGGAGGCTCATACGGGACGCTATGGCTACACCTTC.